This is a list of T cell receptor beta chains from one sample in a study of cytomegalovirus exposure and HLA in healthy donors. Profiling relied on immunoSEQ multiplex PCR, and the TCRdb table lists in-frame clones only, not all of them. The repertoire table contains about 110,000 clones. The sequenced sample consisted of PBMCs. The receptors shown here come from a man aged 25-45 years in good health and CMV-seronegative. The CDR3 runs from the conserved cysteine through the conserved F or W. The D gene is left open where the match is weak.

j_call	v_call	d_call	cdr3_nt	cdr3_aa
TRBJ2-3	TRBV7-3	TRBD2	TGTGCCAGCAGCTTACCGGGGACTAGCGGGGGGGATACGCAGTATTTT	CASSLPGTSGGDTQYF
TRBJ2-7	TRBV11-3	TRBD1	TGTGCCAGCAGCGGGGGACAGGGGATCAACTACGAGCAGTACTTC	CASSGGQGINYEQYF
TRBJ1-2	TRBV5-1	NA	TGCGCCAGCAGCTTGGGAGATAACTATGGCTACACCTTC	CASSLGDNYGYTF
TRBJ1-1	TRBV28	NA	TGTGCCAGCAGTTTGGGTCGGGACTTCCGAGCTTTCTTT	CASSLGRDFRAFF
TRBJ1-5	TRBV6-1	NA	TGTGCCAGCAGGCAGGGACTGGGCAATCAGCCCCAGCATTTT	CASRQGLGNQPQHF
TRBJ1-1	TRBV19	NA	TGTGCCAGTAGTATGCGGGGGCTGAACACTGAAGCTTTCTTT	CASSMRGLNTEAFF
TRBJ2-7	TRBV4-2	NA	TGTGCCAGCAGCCAAGACCTTGCAGGGTCCTACGAGCAGTACTTC	CASSQDLAGSYEQYF
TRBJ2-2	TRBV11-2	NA	TGTGCCACCGCTACAGGGTCGGGCACCGGGGAGCTGTTTTTT	CATATGSGTGELFF
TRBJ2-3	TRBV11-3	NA	TGTGCCAGCAGCCCCACGGGTAACACAGATACGCAGTATTTT	CASSPTGNTDTQYF
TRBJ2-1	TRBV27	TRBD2	TGTGCCAGCAGTCCAGCTGAGCGGGGGGGCCGCGAGCAGTTCTTC	CASSPAERGGREQFF
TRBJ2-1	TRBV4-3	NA	TGCGCCAGCAGCCAAGCTAGGAGGGCGCCCTTGGACATCGATGAGCAGTTCTTC	CASSQARRAPLDIDEQFF
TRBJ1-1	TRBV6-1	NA	TGTGCCAGCAGTGTGGCCAGGGGGAACACTGAAGCTTTCTTT	CASSVARGNTEAFF
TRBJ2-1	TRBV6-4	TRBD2	TGTGCCAGCAGTGATGGACTAGCGGGGACCAATGAGCAGTTCTTC	CASSDGLAGTNEQFF
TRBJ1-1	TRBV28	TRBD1	TGTGCCAGCAGCGTAAATACAGGGGAGGCTTTCTTT	CASSVNTGEAFF
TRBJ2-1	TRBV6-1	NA	TGTGCCAGCAGTGATCGGGGGACCTCCTGGGATGAGCAGTTCTTC	CASSDRGTSWDEQFF
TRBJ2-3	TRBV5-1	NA	TGCGCCAGCAGCTTGGCCAGCGTGGCAGATACGCAGTATTTT	CASSLASVADTQYF
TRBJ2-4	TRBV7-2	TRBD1	TGTGCCAGCAGCTTGGGTCCCGGGACAGGGGGCGCCGCCAAAAACATTCAGTACTTC	CASSLGPGTGGAAKNIQYF
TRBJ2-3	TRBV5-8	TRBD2	TGTGCCAGCGGAGCGGGGGGGCGGTCAGATACGCAGTATTTT	CASGAGGRSDTQYF
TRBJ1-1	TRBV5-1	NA	TGCGCCAGCTTCACCTCTTTTCGGGGGACTGAAGCTTTCTTT	CASFTSFRGTEAFF
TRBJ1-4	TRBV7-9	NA	TGTGCCAGCAGCTCTGGGGCGGTACGGGCTAATGAAAAACTGTTTTTT	CASSSGAVRANEKLFF
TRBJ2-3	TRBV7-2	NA	TGTGCCAGCAGCCATGGTCCTAGTGGGAGCACAGATACGCAGTATTTT	CASSHGPSGSTDTQYF
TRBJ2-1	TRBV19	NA	TGTGCCAGTCACTCCTGGGCCGAGCAGTTCTTC	CASHSWAEQFF
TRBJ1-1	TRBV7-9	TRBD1	TGTGCCAGCAGCTGGCGACAGGGAGGCACTGAAGCTTTCTTT	CASSWRQGGTEAFF
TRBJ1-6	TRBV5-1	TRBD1	TGCGCCAGCAGCGCGAACAGGGGGTCACCCCTCCACTTT	CASSANRGSPLHF
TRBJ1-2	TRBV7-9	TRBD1	TGTGCCAGCAGCTTCCAGGGACAGTATGGCTACACCTTC	CASSFQGQYGYTF
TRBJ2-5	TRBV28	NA	TGTGCCAGCAGTTTAGGACACCAACTGGAGGAGACCCAGTACTTC	CASSLGHQLEETQYF
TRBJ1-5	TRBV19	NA	TGTGCCAGTCCGCGAAACAGGGACAATCAGCCCCAGCATTTT	CASPRNRDNQPQHF
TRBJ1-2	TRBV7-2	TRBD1	TGTGCCAGCAGCGCTAAGGGCTGGTGGGTGACAGGGGTCTATGGCTACACCTTC	CASSAKGWWVTGVYGYTF
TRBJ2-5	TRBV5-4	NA	TGTGCCAGCAGCTTGAAACTAGCCCAAGAGACCCAGTACTTC	CASSLKLAQETQYF
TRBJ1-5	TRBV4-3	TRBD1	TGCGCCAGCAGCCAGGACAGGGACAGGAGCAATCAGCCCCAGCATTTT	CASSQDRDRSNQPQHF
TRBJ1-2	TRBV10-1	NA	TGCGCCAGCAGCCTTATATGCCCGGGACAAGGACGCTATGGCTACACCTTC	CASSLICPGQGRYGYTF
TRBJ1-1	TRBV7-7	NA	TGTGCCGGTTGGGGCAACACTGAAGCTTTCTTT	CAGWGNTEAFF
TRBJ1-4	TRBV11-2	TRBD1	TGTGCCAGCAGCCCTCTGACAGGGGAAATGTTTTTT	CASSPLTGEMFF
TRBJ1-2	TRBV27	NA	TGTGCCAGCAGTCCCTTGACAGGCGACTATGGCTACACCTTC	CASSPLTGDYGYTF
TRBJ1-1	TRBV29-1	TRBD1	TGCAGCGTTTGGAGGGCCGGGACAGGGGACTCCTCAAGGGAAGCTTTCTTT	CSVWRAGTGDSSREAFF
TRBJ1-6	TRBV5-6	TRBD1	TGTGCCAGCAGCGCGAGGGACAGAAGATATAATTCACCCCTCCACTTT	CASSARDRRYNSPLHF
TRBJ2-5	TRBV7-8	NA	TGTGCCAGCAGCTTACTTCAAGAGACCCAGTACTTC	CASSLLQETQYF
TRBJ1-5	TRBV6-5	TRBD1	TGTGCCAGCAGTTACGACAGGGATCAGCCCCAGCATTTT	CASSYDRDQPQHF
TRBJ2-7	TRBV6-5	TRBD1	TGTGCCAGCAGTTCCCGGGCGGACAGGCCCTACGAGCAGTACTTC	CASSSRADRPYEQYF
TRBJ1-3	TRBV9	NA	TGTGCCAGCAGCGCCTCAGGCGGGAAGTCTGGAAACACCATATATTTT	CASSASGGKSGNTIYF
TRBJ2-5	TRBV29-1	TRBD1	TGCAGCGTTGAAGACAGGGGGCTTGGGGAGACCCAGTACTTC	CSVEDRGLGETQYF
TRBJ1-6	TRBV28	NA	TGTGCCAGCAGTTTGGGCAGTCCACCCCTCCACTTT	CASSLGSPPLHF
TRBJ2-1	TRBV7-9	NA	TGTGCCAGCGGGACTCACAATGAGCAGTTCTTC	CASGTHNEQFF
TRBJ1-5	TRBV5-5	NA	TGTGCCAGCAGCTTCACGGGGGGAAATCAGCCCCAGCATTTT	CASSFTGGNQPQHF
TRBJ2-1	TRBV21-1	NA	TGTGCCAGCAGCAGGGAGCTAATAGGCTACAATGAGCAGTTCTTC	CASSRELIGYNEQFF
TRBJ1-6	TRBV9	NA	TGTGCCAGCAGCGTCACCCCGACAGATTCACCCCTCCACTTT	CASSVTPTDSPLHF
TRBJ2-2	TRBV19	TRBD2	TGTGCCAGCTGCCTTGGGGGGGCGAACACCGGGGAGCTGTTTTTT	CASCLGGANTGELFF
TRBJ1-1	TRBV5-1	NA	TGCGCCAGCAGACAGGAGCTCATGAACACTGAAGCTTTCTTT	CASRQELMNTEAFF
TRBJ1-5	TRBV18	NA	TGTGCCAGCTCGCCAGCGGGTTGGGGAGAGCAGCCCCAGCATTTT	CASSPAGWGEQPQHF
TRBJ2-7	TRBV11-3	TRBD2	TGTGCCAGCAGCCGGCGGGAGGGTTACGAGCAGTACTTC	CASSRREGYEQYF
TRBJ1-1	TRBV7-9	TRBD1	TGTGCCAGCAGGGCTACAGGGGGCGCGACTGAAGCTTTCTTT	CASRATGGATEAFF
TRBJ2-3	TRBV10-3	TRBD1	TGTGCCATCACGGGACAGATCACAGATACGCAGTATTTT	CAITGQITDTQYF